This record looks at one TCR beta chain sequence and its context. V shed 4 bases, J shed 2 bases, and the junction held 6 bases outside the gene matches. CDR3 length: 15 amino acids. Germline CDR1 reads ENHRY; CDR2 reads SYGVKD. The sample is drawn from a study of stem cell transplantation in POMP-related autoinflammatory disease. Study-wide context: Hypothesis: faulty thymoproteasomes impair CD8+ T-cell selection, skewing TRB repertoires.

The table came from immunoSEQ multiplex PCR; TCRdb's copy has only in-frame clones and leaves some out. Of tens of thousands of clones in the sample, under 95% were seen once. This material consisted of CD4+ T cells from PBMCs, taken after stem cell transplantation. The sequence was obtained from a human patient with POMP-related autoinflammation and immune dysregulation (PRAID). Some T cells may be graft donor cells. This chain links TRBV10-3 with TRBJ1-2; 8 bases fit TRBD1. As DNA, the CDR3 is TGTGCCATCAGTGCGGACAGGGCGGCGAACTATGGCTACACCTTC. Amino acids: CAISADRAANYGYTF.